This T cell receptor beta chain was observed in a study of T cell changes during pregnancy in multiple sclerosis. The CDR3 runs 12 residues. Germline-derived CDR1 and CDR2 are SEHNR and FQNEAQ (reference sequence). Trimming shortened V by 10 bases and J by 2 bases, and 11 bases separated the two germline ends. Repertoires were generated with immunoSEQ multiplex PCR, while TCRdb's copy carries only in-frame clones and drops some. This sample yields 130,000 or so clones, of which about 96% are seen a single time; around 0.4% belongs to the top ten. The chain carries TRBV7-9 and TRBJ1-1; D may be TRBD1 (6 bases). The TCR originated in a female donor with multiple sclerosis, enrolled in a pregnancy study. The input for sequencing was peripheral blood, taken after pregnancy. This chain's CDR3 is CATKQGNTEAFF. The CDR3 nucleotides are TGTGCCACGAAACAGGGCAACACTGAAGCTTTCTTT.